A selection of T cell receptor beta chains follows, all from one sample in a study of blood T cell repertoires in COVID-19. Sequenced by immunoSEQ multiplex PCR; TCRdb stores in-frame clones only, minus some. The sample yields about 140,000 clones, 70% to 90% seen once. Sequencing input: peripheral blood. These receptors originate from a human donor in a cohort sampled during active COVID-19. The CDR3 runs from the conserved cysteine through the conserved F or W. A D gene is named only where the DNA matches it firmly. Clone size is given for some rows only: seen once, a few or many times, or a class if the clone is expanded.

cdr3_aa: CASSQEGEEHTDTQYF
cdr3_nt: TGTGCCAGCAGCCAAGAAGGGGAGGAACACACAGATACGCAGTATTTT
j_call: TRBJ2-3
clone_size: NA
v_call: TRBV3-1/TRBV3-2
d_call: NA

cdr3_aa: CAISESSRRQGDTDTQYF
cdr3_nt: TGTGCCATCAGTGAGTCCTCTCGTAGACAGGGGGACACAGATACGCAGTATTTT
j_call: TRBJ2-3
clone_size: NA
v_call: TRBV10-3
d_call: TRBD1

cdr3_aa: CASSLGAREKLFF
cdr3_nt: TGCGCCAGCAGCTTGGGAGCCAGGGAAAAACTGTTTTTT
j_call: TRBJ1-4
clone_size: NA
v_call: TRBV5-1
d_call: NA

cdr3_aa: CASSLRLTGTGELFF
cdr3_nt: TGTGCCAGCAGCTTACGTTTAACAGGGACCGGGGAGCTGTTTTTT
j_call: TRBJ2-2
clone_size: few
v_call: TRBV11-3
d_call: NA

cdr3_aa: CASSRNLAGVEQYF
cdr3_nt: TGTGCCAGCAGCCGCAATCTAGCGGGAGTCGAGCAGTACTTC
j_call: TRBJ2-7
clone_size: NA
v_call: TRBV5-6
d_call: TRBD2

cdr3_aa: CAISPRDPMNTEAFF
cdr3_nt: TGTGCCATCAGCCCCCGGGATCCCATGAACACTGAAGCTTTCTTT
j_call: TRBJ1-1
clone_size: NA
v_call: TRBV10-3
d_call: NA

cdr3_aa: CASSPPTGTFYGYTF
cdr3_nt: TGTGCCAGCAGCCCCCCGACAGGGACCTTCTATGGCTACACCTTC
j_call: TRBJ1-2
clone_size: few
v_call: TRBV6-2/TRBV6-3
d_call: TRBD1

cdr3_aa: CASSLVSGGPQETQYF
cdr3_nt: TGTGCCAGCAGTTTGGTTAGCGGGGGACCTCAAGAGACCCAGTACTTC
j_call: TRBJ2-5
clone_size: once
v_call: TRBV27
d_call: TRBD2

cdr3_aa: CATSDRGTSGSSDTQYF
cdr3_nt: TGTGCCACCAGTGACCGAGGGACTAGCGGGAGTTCTGATACGCAGTATTTT
j_call: TRBJ2-3
clone_size: NA
v_call: TRBV24-1
d_call: TRBD2

cdr3_aa: CASSLPRDSYEQYF
cdr3_nt: TGTGCCAGCAGTCTCCCTCGGGACAGTTACGAGCAGTACTTC
j_call: TRBJ2-7
clone_size: NA
v_call: TRBV6-8
d_call: TRBD1

cdr3_aa: CASSLWSRGDEQYF
cdr3_nt: TGTGCCAGCAGTTTATGGTCCAGGGGCGACGAGCAGTACTTC
j_call: TRBJ2-7
clone_size: NA
v_call: TRBV28
d_call: NA

cdr3_aa: CASSDPGQSPLHF
cdr3_nt: TGTGCCAGCAGTGACCCAGGACAGTCACCCCTCCACTTT
j_call: TRBJ1-6
clone_size: NA
v_call: TRBV2
d_call: NA

cdr3_aa: CASSKTGGALAYEQYF
cdr3_nt: TGCGCCAGCAGCAAGACAGGGGGCGCGTTGGCCTACGAGCAGTACTTC
j_call: TRBJ2-7
clone_size: NA
v_call: TRBV5-1
d_call: TRBD1

cdr3_aa: CAISEGTGYGYTF
cdr3_nt: TGTGCCATCAGTGAGGGGACAGGGTATGGCTACACCTTC
j_call: TRBJ1-2
clone_size: NA
v_call: TRBV10-3
d_call: TRBD1

cdr3_aa: CASSLGGTSDEKLFF
cdr3_nt: TGTGCCAGCAGCTTAGGGGGGACATCGGATGAAAAACTGTTTTTT
j_call: TRBJ1-4
clone_size: NA
v_call: TRBV7-2
d_call: NA

cdr3_aa: CASSAGFGNQPQHF
cdr3_nt: TGTGCCAGCAGTGCCGGGTTCGGCAATCAGCCCCAGCATTTT
j_call: TRBJ1-5
clone_size: NA
v_call: TRBV28
d_call: NA

cdr3_aa: CASSEGGLANEKLFF
cdr3_nt: TGTGCCAGCAGTGAAGGGGGCTTAGCTAATGAAAAACTGTTTTTT
j_call: TRBJ1-4
clone_size: NA
v_call: TRBV2
d_call: NA

cdr3_aa: CASSQEGAGTGISETQYF
cdr3_nt: TGCGCCAGCAGCCAAGAGGGGGCCGGGACAGGGATTTCGGAGACCCAGTACTTC
j_call: TRBJ2-5
clone_size: NA
v_call: TRBV4-1
d_call: TRBD1

cdr3_aa: CASREEQYYGYTF
cdr3_nt: TGTGCCAGCAGGGAAGAACAGTACTATGGCTACACCTTC
j_call: TRBJ1-2
clone_size: NA
v_call: TRBV6-1
d_call: NA

cdr3_aa: CASIKGMGNTIYF
cdr3_nt: TGTGCCAGCATCAAGGGGATGGGAAACACCATATATTTT
j_call: TRBJ1-3
clone_size: NA
v_call: TRBV28
d_call: NA

cdr3_aa: CASSQELAGRYEQYF
cdr3_nt: TGCGCCAGCAGCCAAGAGCTTGCGGGGCGCTACGAGCAGTACTTC
j_call: TRBJ2-7
clone_size: NA
v_call: TRBV4-3
d_call: NA

cdr3_aa: CASSLSTGSYGYTF
cdr3_nt: TGTGCCAGCAGTTTATCCACGGGGTCCTATGGCTACACCTTC
j_call: TRBJ1-2
clone_size: NA
v_call: TRBV27
d_call: NA

cdr3_aa: CASSSGLGRLTDTQYF
cdr3_nt: TGTGCCAGCAGCTCGGGACTTGGCAGGCTGACAGATACGCAGTATTTT
j_call: TRBJ2-3
clone_size: few
v_call: TRBV5-4
d_call: NA

cdr3_aa: CAWRSRGLSTDTQYF
cdr3_nt: TGTGCCTGGAGATCTCGAGGACTAAGCACAGATACGCAGTATTTT
j_call: TRBJ2-3
clone_size: NA
v_call: TRBV30
d_call: NA

cdr3_aa: CASSPRLARHTDTQYF
cdr3_nt: TGTGCCAGCAGCCCTAGACTAGCGCGCCACACAGATACGCAGTATTTT
j_call: TRBJ2-3
clone_size: NA
v_call: TRBV11-1
d_call: TRBD2

cdr3_aa: CASSQDRNRGGTYGYTF
cdr3_nt: TGCGCCAGCAGCCAAGACCGGAACAGGGGGGGAACCTATGGCTACACCTTC
j_call: TRBJ1-2
clone_size: NA
v_call: TRBV4-3
d_call: TRBD1

cdr3_aa: CASSLRGSFLYEQFF
cdr3_nt: TGTGCCAGCAGTTTAAGAGGGAGCTTTCTCTATGAGCAGTTCTTC
j_call: TRBJ2-1
clone_size: NA
v_call: TRBV27
d_call: NA

cdr3_aa: CAITALARSSYNEQFF
cdr3_nt: TGTGCCATCACTGCATTAGCGAGAAGCTCCTACAATGAGCAGTTCTTC
j_call: TRBJ2-1
clone_size: NA
v_call: TRBV10-3
d_call: NA

cdr3_aa: CASSHQSRRYLYGYTF
cdr3_nt: TGTGCCAGCAGCCATCAGTCACGAAGATACCTCTATGGCTACACCTTC
j_call: TRBJ1-2
clone_size: NA
v_call: TRBV13
d_call: NA

cdr3_aa: CASSLTGRLELFF
cdr3_nt: TGTGCCAGCAGCTTGACAGGGCGCCTGGAGCTGTTTTTT
j_call: TRBJ2-2
clone_size: NA
v_call: TRBV5-6
d_call: NA

cdr3_aa: CASSRTLLGNEKLFF
cdr3_nt: TGTGCCAGCAGTAGGACTCTGCTGGGTAATGAAAAACTGTTTTTT
j_call: TRBJ1-4
clone_size: NA
v_call: TRBV25-1
d_call: NA

cdr3_aa: CASSLALAGGRDEQYF
cdr3_nt: TGTGCCAGCAGTTTGGCCCTAGCGGGGGGACGCGACGAGCAGTACTTC
j_call: TRBJ2-7
clone_size: NA
v_call: TRBV28
d_call: TRBD2

cdr3_aa: CASSLGRGGLETQYF
cdr3_nt: TGTGCCAGCAGCCTTGGGCGGGGGGGCCTCGAGACCCAGTACTTC
j_call: TRBJ2-5
clone_size: NA
v_call: TRBV7-3
d_call: TRBD2

cdr3_aa: CASSEAGNGQGGGYTF
cdr3_nt: TGTGCCAGCAGTGAAGCTGGTAACGGACAGGGGGGCGGCTACACCTTC
j_call: TRBJ1-2
clone_size: NA
v_call: TRBV6-1
d_call: TRBD1

cdr3_aa: CASSYPGTYEQYF
cdr3_nt: TGTGCCAGCAGTTACCCCGGGACCTACGAGCAGTACTTC
j_call: TRBJ2-7
clone_size: NA
v_call: TRBV6-6
d_call: NA

cdr3_aa: CASSVEEASHEKLFF
cdr3_nt: TGTGCCAGCAGCGTAGAGGAGGCCAGTCATGAAAAACTGTTTTTT
j_call: TRBJ1-4
clone_size: NA
v_call: TRBV9
d_call: NA

cdr3_aa: CAWSDPSGVGSYEQYF
cdr3_nt: TGTGCCTGGAGTGACCCTAGCGGGGTGGGCTCCTACGAGCAGTACTTC
j_call: TRBJ2-7
clone_size: NA
v_call: TRBV30
d_call: TRBD2

cdr3_aa: CATSEPPRYGYTF
cdr3_nt: TGTGCCACCAGTGAACCGCCCAGGTATGGCTACACCTTC
j_call: TRBJ1-2
clone_size: once
v_call: TRBV24-1
d_call: NA

cdr3_aa: CASSVTSADTQYF
cdr3_nt: TGTGCCAGCAGCGTCACTAGCGCAGATACGCAGTATTTT
j_call: TRBJ2-3
clone_size: once
v_call: TRBV7-3
d_call: TRBD2

cdr3_aa: CASSIDASGNTGELFF
cdr3_nt: TGTGCCAGTAGTATAGACGCTAGCGGGAACACCGGGGAGCTGTTTTTT
j_call: TRBJ2-2
clone_size: once
v_call: TRBV19
d_call: TRBD2

cdr3_aa: CASSLLASGRAYEQYF
cdr3_nt: TGTGCCAGCAGTTTATTGGCTAGCGGGAGGGCCTACGAGCAGTACTTC
j_call: TRBJ2-7
clone_size: NA
v_call: TRBV28
d_call: TRBD2

cdr3_aa: CASSDRGLGGYTF
cdr3_nt: TGTGCCAGCAGTGATCGCGGGCTTGGTGGCTACACCTTC
j_call: TRBJ1-2
clone_size: NA
v_call: TRBV25-1
d_call: NA

cdr3_aa: CASSQVSRGAIDKSSYEQYF
cdr3_nt: TGTGCCAGCAGCCAAGTTTCTCGGGGGGCCATAGACAAGAGCTCCTACGAGCAGTACTTC
j_call: TRBJ2-7
clone_size: once
v_call: TRBV3-1/TRBV3-2
d_call: NA

cdr3_aa: CASSFGTASEQYF
cdr3_nt: TGTGCCAGCAGTTTCGGGACAGCTTCCGAGCAGTACTTC
j_call: TRBJ2-7
clone_size: NA
v_call: TRBV6-5
d_call: TRBD1

cdr3_aa: CASSQAGGSDTEAFF
cdr3_nt: TGTGCCAGCAGCCAGGCGGGCGGATCGGACACTGAAGCTTTCTTT
j_call: TRBJ1-1
clone_size: once
v_call: TRBV11-3
d_call: NA

cdr3_aa: CASSDSTSGYNEQFF
cdr3_nt: TGTGCCAGCAGTGACTCGACTAGCGGGTACAATGAGCAGTTCTTC
j_call: TRBJ2-1
clone_size: NA
v_call: TRBV6-4
d_call: TRBD2

cdr3_aa: CASRTGQGYNSPLHF
cdr3_nt: TGTGCCAGTAGAACGGGACAGGGGTACAATTCACCCCTCCACTTT
j_call: TRBJ1-6
clone_size: NA
v_call: TRBV19
d_call: TRBD1

cdr3_aa: CASSYERVGNTIYF
cdr3_nt: TGTGCCAGCAGTTACGAGAGGGTTGGAAACACCATATATTTT
j_call: TRBJ1-3
clone_size: NA
v_call: TRBV6-2/TRBV6-3
d_call: NA

cdr3_aa: CASSFTISIQGGSSYEQYF
cdr3_nt: TGTGCCAGCAGCTTCACCATTTCTATTCAGGGGGGTAGCTCCTACGAGCAGTACTTC
j_call: TRBJ2-7
clone_size: NA
v_call: TRBV13
d_call: NA